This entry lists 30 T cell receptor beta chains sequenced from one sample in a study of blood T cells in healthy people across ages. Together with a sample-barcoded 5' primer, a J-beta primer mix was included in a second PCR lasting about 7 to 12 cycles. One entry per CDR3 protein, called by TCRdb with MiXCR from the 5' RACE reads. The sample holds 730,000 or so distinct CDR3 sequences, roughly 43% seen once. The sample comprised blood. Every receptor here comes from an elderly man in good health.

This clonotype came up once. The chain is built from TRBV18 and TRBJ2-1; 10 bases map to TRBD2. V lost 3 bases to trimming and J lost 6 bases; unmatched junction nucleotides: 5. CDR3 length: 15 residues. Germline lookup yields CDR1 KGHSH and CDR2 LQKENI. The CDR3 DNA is TGTGCCAGCTCACCGGGACTAGCGATCCTCAATGAGCAGTTCTTC. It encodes CASSPGLAILNEQFF.

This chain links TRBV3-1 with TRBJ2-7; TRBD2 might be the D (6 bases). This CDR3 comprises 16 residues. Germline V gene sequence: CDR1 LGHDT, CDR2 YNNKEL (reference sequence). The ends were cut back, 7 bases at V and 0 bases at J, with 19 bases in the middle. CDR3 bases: TGTGCCAGCACCCCCTCTTTTAAGACTAGCTCCTACGAGCAGTACTTC. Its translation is CASTPSFKTSSYEQYF.

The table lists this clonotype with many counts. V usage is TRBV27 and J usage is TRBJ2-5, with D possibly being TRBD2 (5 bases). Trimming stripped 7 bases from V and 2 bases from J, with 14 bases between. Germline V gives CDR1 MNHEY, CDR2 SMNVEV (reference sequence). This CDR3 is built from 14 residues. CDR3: CASMRAGAQETQYF. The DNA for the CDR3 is TGTGCCAGCATGAGGGCAGGAGCGCAAGAGACCCAGTACTTC.

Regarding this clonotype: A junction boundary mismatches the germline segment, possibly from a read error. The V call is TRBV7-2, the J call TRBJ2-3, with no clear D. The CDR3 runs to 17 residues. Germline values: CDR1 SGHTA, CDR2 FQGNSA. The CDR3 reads CASSLGTASISTHTQYF. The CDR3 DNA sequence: TGTGCCAGCAGCTTAGGTACAGCGTCTATTTCCACACATACGCAGTATTTT.

CDR3 bases: TGCAGTGTTGAGGAACCTAGCGGGGGGATTTTGGAGACCCAGTACTTC. It codes for CSVEEPSGGILETQYF. The V call is TRBV20-1, the J call TRBJ2-5, with 11 bases lining up with TRBD2. V shed 7 bases and J 5 bases; nucleotides not matched to a gene: 15. Germline V gives CDR1 DFQATT, CDR2 SNEGSKA (reference sequence). CDR3 length equals 16 residues.

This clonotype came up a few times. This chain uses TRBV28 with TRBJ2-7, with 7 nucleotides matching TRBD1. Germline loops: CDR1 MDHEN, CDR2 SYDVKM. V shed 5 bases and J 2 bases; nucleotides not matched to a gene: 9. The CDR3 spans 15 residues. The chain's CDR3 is CASSPSVQGTYEQYF. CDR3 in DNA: TGTGCCAGCAGTCCAAGTGTACAGGGGACCTACGAGCAGTACTTC. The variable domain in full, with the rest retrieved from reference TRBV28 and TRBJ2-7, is DVKVTQSSRYLVKRTGEKVFLECVQDMDHENMFWYRQDPGLGLRLIYFSYDVKMKEKGDIPEGYSVSREKKERFSLILESASTNQTSMYLCASSPSVQGTYEQYFGPGTRLTVT.

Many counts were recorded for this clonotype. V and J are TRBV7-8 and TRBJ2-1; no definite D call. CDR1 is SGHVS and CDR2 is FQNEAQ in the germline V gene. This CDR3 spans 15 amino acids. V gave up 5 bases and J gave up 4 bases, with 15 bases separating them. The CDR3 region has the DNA TGTGCCAGCAGCCCGTCCCCTCCCCCTTACAATGAGCAGTTCTTC. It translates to CASSPSPPPYNEQFF.

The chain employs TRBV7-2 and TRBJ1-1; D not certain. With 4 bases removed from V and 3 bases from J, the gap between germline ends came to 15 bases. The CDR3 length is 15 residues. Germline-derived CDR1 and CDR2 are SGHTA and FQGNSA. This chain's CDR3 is CASSSIGILHTEAFF. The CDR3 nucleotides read TGTGCCAGCAGCTCTATAGGGATTTTGCACACTGAAGCTTTCTTT.

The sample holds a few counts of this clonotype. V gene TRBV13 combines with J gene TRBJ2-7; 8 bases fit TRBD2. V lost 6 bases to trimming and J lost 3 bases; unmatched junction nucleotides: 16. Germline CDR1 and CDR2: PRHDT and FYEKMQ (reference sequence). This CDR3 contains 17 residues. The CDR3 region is CASRQTSGGGIRYEQYF. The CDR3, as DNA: TGTGCCAGCAGGCAAACCTCCGGGGGGGGAATTCGCTACGAGCAGTACTTC.

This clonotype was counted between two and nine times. CDR3 sequence (DNA): TGTGCCACCAGCAGAGATAGGCGATTCGAGCAGTTCTTC. Encoded protein: CATSRDRRFEQFF. The chain uses TRBV15 and TRBJ2-1; D gene unclear. The V end lost 0 bases, the J end lost 10 bases, and 10 bases lay between the germline ends. CDR3 length equals 13 residues. Per the germline V gene, CDR1 is LNHNV and CDR2 is YYDKDF (reference sequence).

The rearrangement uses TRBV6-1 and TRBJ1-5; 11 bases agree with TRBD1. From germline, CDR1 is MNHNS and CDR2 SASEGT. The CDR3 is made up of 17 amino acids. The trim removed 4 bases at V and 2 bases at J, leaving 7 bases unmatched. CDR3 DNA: TGTGCCAGCAGTGCCCGGACAGGGGGCAGGGGCAATCAGCCCCAGCATTTT. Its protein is CASSARTGGRGNQPQHF.

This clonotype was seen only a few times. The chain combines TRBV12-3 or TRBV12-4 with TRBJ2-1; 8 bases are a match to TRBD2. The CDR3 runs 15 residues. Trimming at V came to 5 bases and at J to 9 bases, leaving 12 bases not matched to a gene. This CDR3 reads CASSPLGGTSAEQFF. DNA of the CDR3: TGTGCCAGCAGTCCCCTCGGCGGGACTAGTGCTGAGCAGTTCTTC.

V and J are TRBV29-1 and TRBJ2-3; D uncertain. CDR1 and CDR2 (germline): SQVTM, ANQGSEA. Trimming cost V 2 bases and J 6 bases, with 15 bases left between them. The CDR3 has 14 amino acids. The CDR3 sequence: CSVEPVRLLDTQYF. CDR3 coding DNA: TGCAGCGTTGAACCTGTCCGCCTTTTGGATACGCAGTATTTT.

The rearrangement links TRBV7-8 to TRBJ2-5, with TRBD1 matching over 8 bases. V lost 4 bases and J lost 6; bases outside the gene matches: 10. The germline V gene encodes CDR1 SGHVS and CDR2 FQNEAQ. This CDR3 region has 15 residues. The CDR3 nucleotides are TGTGCCAGCAGCTCCTACGACAGGGGAGGACAGACCCAGTACTTC. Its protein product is CASSSYDRGGQTQYF.

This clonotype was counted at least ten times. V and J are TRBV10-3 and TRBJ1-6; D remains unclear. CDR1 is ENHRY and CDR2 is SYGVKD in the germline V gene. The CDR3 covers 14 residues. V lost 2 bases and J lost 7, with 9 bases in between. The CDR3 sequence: CAISEEQSNSPLHF. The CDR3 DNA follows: TGTGCCATCAGTGAGGAACAATCAAATTCACCCCTCCACTTT.

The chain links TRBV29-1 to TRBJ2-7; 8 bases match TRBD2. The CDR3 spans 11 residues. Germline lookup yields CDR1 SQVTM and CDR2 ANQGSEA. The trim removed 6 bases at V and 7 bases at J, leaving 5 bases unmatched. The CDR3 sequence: CSVGLAREQYF. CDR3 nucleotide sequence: TGCAGCGTCGGACTAGCTCGGGAGCAGTACTTC.

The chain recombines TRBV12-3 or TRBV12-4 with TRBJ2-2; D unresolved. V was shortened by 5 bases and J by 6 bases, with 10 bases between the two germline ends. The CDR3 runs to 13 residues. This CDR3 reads CASSAVQAGELFF. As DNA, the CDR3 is TGTGCCAGCAGTGCAGTTCAGGCCGGGGAGCTGTTTTTT.

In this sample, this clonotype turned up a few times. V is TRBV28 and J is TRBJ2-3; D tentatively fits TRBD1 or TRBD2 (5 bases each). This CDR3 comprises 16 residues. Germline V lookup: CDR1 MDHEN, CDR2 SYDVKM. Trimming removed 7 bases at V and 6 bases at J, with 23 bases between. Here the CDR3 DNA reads TGTGCCAGCACCCCTTTCGGGACGGGGAGAGGGGATACGCAGTATTTT. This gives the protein CASTPFGTGRGDTQYF. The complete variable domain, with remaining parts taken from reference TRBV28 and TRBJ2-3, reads DVKVTQSSRYLVKRTGEKVFLECVQDMDHENMFWYRQDPGLGLRLIYFSYDVKMKEKGDIPEGYSVSREKKERFSLILESASTNQTSMYLCASTPFGTGRGDTQYFGPGTRLTVL.

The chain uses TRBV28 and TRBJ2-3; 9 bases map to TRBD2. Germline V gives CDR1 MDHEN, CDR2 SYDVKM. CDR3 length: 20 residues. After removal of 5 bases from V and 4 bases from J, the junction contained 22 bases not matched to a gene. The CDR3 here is CASSTLGGHKRREGPDTQYF. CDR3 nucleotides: TGTGCCAGCAGTACCCTCGGGGGACACAAAAGGCGGGAGGGCCCAGATACGCAGTATTTT.

CDR3 nucleotide sequence: TGCAGCGTCCAACTAGCGGGGCGAGAGACCCAGTACTTC. Residues: CSVQLAGRETQYF. This rearrangement joins TRBV29-1 to TRBJ2-5; TRBD2 aligns across 10 bases. There are 13 residues in the CDR3. Germline V gene data show CDR1 as SQVTM and CDR2 as ANQGSEA. J gave up 4 bases and V 6 bases, and 5 bases lay outside the gene matches.

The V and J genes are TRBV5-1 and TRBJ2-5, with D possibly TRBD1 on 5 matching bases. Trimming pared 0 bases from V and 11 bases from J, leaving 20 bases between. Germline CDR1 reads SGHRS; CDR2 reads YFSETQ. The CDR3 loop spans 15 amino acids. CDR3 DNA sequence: TGCGCCAGCAGCTTGGCCGCAGGGATGTACAATGAGCAGTACTTC. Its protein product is CASSLAAGMYNEQYF.

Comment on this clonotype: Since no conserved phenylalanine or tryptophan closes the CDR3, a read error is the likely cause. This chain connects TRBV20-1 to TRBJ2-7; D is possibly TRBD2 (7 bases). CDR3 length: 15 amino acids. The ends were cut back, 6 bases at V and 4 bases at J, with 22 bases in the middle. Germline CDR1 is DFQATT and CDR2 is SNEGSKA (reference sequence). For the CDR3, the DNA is TGCAGTGCCATAGAGGGGGGGGAGGGCGAGTACGAGCAGTACATC. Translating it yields CSAIEGGEGEYEQYI.

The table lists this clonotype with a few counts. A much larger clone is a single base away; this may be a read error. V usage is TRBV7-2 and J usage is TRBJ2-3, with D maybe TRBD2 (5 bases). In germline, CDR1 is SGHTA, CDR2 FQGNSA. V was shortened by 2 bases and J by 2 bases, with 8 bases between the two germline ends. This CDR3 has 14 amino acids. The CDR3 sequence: CASSLSAATDTQYF. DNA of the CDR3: TGTGCCAGCAGCTTATCAGCGGCCACAGATACGCAGTATTTT.

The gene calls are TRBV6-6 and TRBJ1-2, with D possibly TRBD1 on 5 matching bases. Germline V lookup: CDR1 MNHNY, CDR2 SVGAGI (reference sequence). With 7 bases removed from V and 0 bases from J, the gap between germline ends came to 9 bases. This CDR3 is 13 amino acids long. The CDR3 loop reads CASTRDSNYGYTF. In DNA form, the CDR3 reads TGTGCCAGCACCAGGGACTCTAACTATGGCTACACCTTC.

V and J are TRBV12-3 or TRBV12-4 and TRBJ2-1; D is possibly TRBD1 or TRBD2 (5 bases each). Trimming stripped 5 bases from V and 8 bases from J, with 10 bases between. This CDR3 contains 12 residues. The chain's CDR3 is CASSKQGDEQFF. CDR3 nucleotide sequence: TGTGCCAGCAGTAAGCAGGGAGATGAGCAGTTCTTC.

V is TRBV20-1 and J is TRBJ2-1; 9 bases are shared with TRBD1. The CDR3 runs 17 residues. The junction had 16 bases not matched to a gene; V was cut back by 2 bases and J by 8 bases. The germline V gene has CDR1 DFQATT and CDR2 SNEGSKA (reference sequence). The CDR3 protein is CSARPTNWDRVRDEQFF. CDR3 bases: TGCAGTGCTAGACCTACTAACTGGGACAGGGTTCGGGATGAGCAGTTCTTC.

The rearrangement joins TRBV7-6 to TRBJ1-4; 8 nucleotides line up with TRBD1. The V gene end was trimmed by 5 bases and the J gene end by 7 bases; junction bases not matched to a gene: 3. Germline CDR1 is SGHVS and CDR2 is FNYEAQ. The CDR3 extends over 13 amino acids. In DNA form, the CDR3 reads TGTGCCAGCAGCCAACAGGGGGGTGAAAAACTGTTTTTT. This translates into CASSQQGGEKLFF.

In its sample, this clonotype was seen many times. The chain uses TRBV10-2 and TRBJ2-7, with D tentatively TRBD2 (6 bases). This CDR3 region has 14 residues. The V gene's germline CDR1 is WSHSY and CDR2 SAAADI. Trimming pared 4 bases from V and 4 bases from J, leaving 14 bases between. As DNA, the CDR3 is TGCGCCAGCAGTGGACGGGACGGGGGATACGAGCAGTACTTC. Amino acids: CASSGRDGGYEQYF.

The DNA of the CDR3 is TGTGCCAGCAGAGTCCTCGAGGGTTCACCCCTCCACTTT. Residues: CASRVLEGSPLHF. The chain has TRBV12-3 or TRBV12-4 and TRBJ1-6; D not resolved. This CDR3 spans 13 amino acids. V lost 6 bases and J 9 bases, leaving 12 bases between the germline ends.

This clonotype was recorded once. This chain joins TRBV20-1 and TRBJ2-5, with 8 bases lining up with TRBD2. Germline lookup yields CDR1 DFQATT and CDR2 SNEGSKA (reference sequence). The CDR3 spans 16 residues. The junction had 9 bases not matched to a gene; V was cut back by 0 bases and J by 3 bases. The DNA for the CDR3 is TGCAGTGCTAGAGATCTCCGGGGGGGGACCGAAGAGACCCAGTACTTC. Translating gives CSARDLRGGTEETQYF.